The present T cell receptor beta chain was sequenced within a study of cytomegalovirus exposure and HLA in healthy donors. Germline trimming cut 2 bases from V and 1 base from J; bases unmatched to any gene: 13. The CDR3 loop spans 18 amino acids. CDR1 and CDR2 (germline): SEHNR, FQNEAQ (reference sequence). Amplification used 60 Vbeta primers and 13 Jbeta primers. Here immunoSEQ multiplex PCR was the method, and the copy in TCRdb shows in-frame clones only, minus some. The repertoire has over 45,000 clones, about 84% of them found once; the top ten carry more than 1.4%. V is TRBV7-9 and J is TRBJ1-1; 7 nucleotides line up with TRBD1. The sequenced sample consisted of PBMCs. The origin of this receptor is a female donor in good health and CMV-seronegative. The CDR3: CASSLWRKGDRENTEAFF. CDR3 DNA sequence: TGTGCCAGCAGCTTATGGAGGAAAGGGGACAGAGAGAACACTGAAGCTTTCTTT. The variable domain in full, completed from reference TRBV7-9 and TRBJ1-1, reads DTGVSQNPRHKITKRGQNVTFRCDPISEHNRLYWYRQTLGQGPEFLTYFQNEAQLEKSRLLSDRFSAERPKGSFSTLEIQRTEQGDSAMYLCASSLWRKGDRENTEAFFGQGTRLTVV.